These 13 T cell receptor beta chains originate from one sample sequenced in a study of blood T cell repertoires in COVID-19. Here immunoSEQ multiplex PCR was the method, and the copy in TCRdb shows in-frame clones only, minus some. The repertoire holds about 260,000 clones, with 88% as singletons. Sample: PBMCs or T cells enriched from blood (not recorded which). Source of these receptors: a woman between 40 and 55 years old with acute COVID-19.

The chain recombines TRBV28 with TRBJ1-2; 7 nucleotides agree with TRBD1. The CDR3 has 15 amino acids. The germline gives CDR1 MDHEN, CDR2 SYDVKM. The V gene end was trimmed by 4 bases and the J gene end by 5 bases; junction bases not matched to a gene: 10. The CDR3 reads CASSSPEGAGYGYTF. The CDR3, as DNA: TGTGCCAGCAGTTCCCCAGAGGGGGCGGGTTATGGCTACACCTTC.

The chain couples TRBV18 to TRBJ1-3, with D possibly being TRBD1 (6 bases). Trimming stripped 0 bases from V and 8 bases from J, with 11 bases between. Germline V gives CDR1 KGHSH, CDR2 LQKENI. The CDR3 spans 14 residues. CDR3 region: CASSPPHRVDTIYF. CDR3 nucleotides: TGTGCCAGCTCACCACCGCACAGGGTGGACACCATATATTTT.

The chain is built from TRBV30 and TRBJ2-1, with TRBD2 matching 7 bases. Trimming cost V 0 bases and J 0 bases; bases outside gene matches: 5. In germline, CDR1 is GTSNPN, CDR2 SVGIG (reference sequence). This CDR3 has 16 amino acids. The CDR3 nucleotides read TGTGCCTGGAGTGTAATGGGGGGGAGCTCCTACAATGAGCAGTTCTTC. Translated: CAWSVMGGSSYNEQFF.

This clone was found a few times. This chain links TRBV11-3 with TRBJ2-7, with unresolved D. With 4 bases removed from V and 6 bases from J, the gap between germline ends came to 10 bases. The CDR3 is 12 residues long. Germline assignment: CDR1 SGHNT and CDR2 YENEEA. CDR3 nucleotide sequence: TGTGCCAGCAGCTCAACTCGCGGCGAGCAGTACGTC. Protein product: CASSSTRGEQYV.

This sequence joins TRBV9 and TRBJ1-4, with a weak D call TRBD1 (6 bases). Between the trimmed V and J ends, which lost 0 bases and 6 bases, there was a span of 12 bases. The V gene's germline CDR1 is SGDLS and CDR2 YYNGEE. There are 15 residues in the CDR3. CDR3 region: CASSVEGGVYEKLFF. The CDR3 DNA is TGTGCCAGCAGCGTAGAAGGGGGGGTTTATGAAAAACTGTTTTTT. Full variable domain (rest looked up from reference TRBV9 and TRBJ1-4): DSGVTQTPKHLITATGQRVTLRCSPRSGDLSVYWYQQSLDQGLQFLIQYYNGEERAKGNILERFSAQQFPDLHSELNLSSLELGDSALYFCASSVEGGVYEKLFFGSGTQLSVL.

This sequence joins TRBV7-9 and TRBJ2-7, with 11 bases identical to TRBD2. The V gene end was trimmed by 3 bases and the J gene end by 4 bases; junction bases not matched to a gene: 8. CDR3 length: 16 amino acids. Germline loops: CDR1 SEHNR, CDR2 FQNEAQ (reference sequence). CDR3 bases: TGTGCCAGCAGCTTGGCACTAGCGGGAGTAGGATACGAGCAGTACTTC. As protein: CASSLALAGVGYEQYF.

The chain has TRBV30 and TRBJ1-5; D gene unclear. With 3 bases removed from V and 4 bases from J, the gap between germline ends came to 10 bases. The germline gives CDR1 GTSNPN, CDR2 SVGIG (reference sequence). CDR3 length: 13 amino acids. The CDR3 region is CAWSEHRNQPQHF. CDR3 nucleotides: TGTGCCTGGAGCGAGCATAGAAATCAGCCCCAGCATTTT.

This chain joins TRBV5-1 and TRBJ2-7; 9 nucleotides line up with TRBD1. The ends lost 4 bases at V and 0 bases at J; junction bases unmatched: 8. The CDR3 runs 16 residues. Germline assignment: CDR1 SGHRS and CDR2 YFSETQ. The chain's CDR3 is CASSLIPTGGSYEQYF. DNA of the CDR3: TGCGCCAGCAGCCTGATACCGACAGGGGGCTCCTACGAGCAGTACTTC.

V and J are TRBV2 and TRBJ1-1; 8 nucleotides line up with TRBD1. This CDR3 spans 13 amino acids. Germline V gives CDR1 SNHLY, CDR2 FYNNEI. V lost 6 bases, J lost 8 bases, and 8 bases stayed unmatched. The CDR3 DNA sequence: TGTGCCAGCAGATGGACAGGGATAACAGAAGCTTTCTTT. Encoded protein: CASRWTGITEAFF.

This clone has more than one count but fewer than ten. V is TRBV7-2 and J is TRBJ2-7; perhaps TRBD1 as D (5 bases). Germline-derived CDR1 and CDR2 are SGHTA and FQGNSA. V was shortened by 1 base and J by 6 bases, with 16 bases between the two germline ends. The CDR3 spans 15 residues. In DNA, the CDR3 is TGTGCCAGCAGCTTAGTTTGGCTGGGGCTCTCCGAGCAGTACGTC. This translates into CASSLVWLGLSEQYV.

The rearrangement joins TRBV28 to TRBJ1-6; 7 nucleotides align to TRBD1. There are 16 residues in the CDR3. Germline V lookup: CDR1 MDHEN, CDR2 SYDVKM. Trimming cost V 6 bases and J 7 bases; bases outside gene matches: 12. CDR3 region: CASSQESTGQNSPLHF. Written as DNA, the CDR3 is TGTGCCAGCAGCCAAGAGTCGACAGGGCAAAATTCACCCCTCCACTTT.

The DNA of the CDR3 is TGTGCCAGCAGCTTGCTGATTAGCGGGAGCTCGGATACGCAGTATTTT. Protein: CASSLLISGSSDTQYF. The rearrangement links TRBV5-6 to TRBJ2-3; 9 nucleotides match TRBD2. The V and J ends lost 1 base and 6 bases, in that order; junction bases with no gene match: 9. CDR1 and CDR2 from the germline V gene are SGHDT and YYEEEE. This CDR3 has 16 amino acids.

The chain couples TRBV16 to TRBJ1-6; TRBD1 matches at 7 bases. V was clipped by 0 bases and J by 10 bases; unmatched bases: 6. Germline V gene lookup returns CDR1 KGHSY and CDR2 FQNENV. This CDR3 has 15 residues. The CDR3 loop reads CASSQSAGGNSPLHF. Here the CDR3 DNA reads TGTGCCAGCAGCCAATCAGCAGGGGGTAACTCACCCCTCCACTTT.